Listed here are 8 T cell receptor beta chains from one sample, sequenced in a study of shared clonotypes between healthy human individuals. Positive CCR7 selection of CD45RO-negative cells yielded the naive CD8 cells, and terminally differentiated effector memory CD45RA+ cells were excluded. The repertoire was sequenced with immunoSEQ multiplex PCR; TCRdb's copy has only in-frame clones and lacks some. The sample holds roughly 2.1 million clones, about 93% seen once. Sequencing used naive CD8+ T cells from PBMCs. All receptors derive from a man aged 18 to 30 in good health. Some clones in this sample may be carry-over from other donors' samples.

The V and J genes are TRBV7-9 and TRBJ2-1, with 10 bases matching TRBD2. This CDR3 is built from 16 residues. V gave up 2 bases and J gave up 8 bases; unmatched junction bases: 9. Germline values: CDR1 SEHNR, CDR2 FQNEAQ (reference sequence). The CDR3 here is CASSLSPAGGLDEQFF. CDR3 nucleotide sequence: TGTGCCAGCAGCTTATCCCCAGCGGGAGGGCTCGATGAGCAGTTCTTC.

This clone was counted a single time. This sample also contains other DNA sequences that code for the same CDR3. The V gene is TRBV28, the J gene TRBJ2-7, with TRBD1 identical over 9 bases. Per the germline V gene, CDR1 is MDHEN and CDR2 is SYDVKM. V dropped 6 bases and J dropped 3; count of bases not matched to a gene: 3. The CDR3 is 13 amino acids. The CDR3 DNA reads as TGTGCCAGCAGCCCGGACAGGGGCTACGAGCAGTACTTC. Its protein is CASSPDRGYEQYF.

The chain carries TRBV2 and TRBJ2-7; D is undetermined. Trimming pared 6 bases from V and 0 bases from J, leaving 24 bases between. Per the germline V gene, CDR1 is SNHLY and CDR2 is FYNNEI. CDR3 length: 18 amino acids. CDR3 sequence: CASRKLLTEEPSSYEQYF. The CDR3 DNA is TGTGCCAGCAGAAAACTTTTAACCGAGGAACCGAGCTCCTACGAGCAGTACTTC.

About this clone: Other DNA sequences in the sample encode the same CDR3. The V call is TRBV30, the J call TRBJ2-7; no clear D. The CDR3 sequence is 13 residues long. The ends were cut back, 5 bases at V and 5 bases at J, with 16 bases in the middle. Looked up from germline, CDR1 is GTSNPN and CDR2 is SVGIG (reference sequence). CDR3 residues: CAWETQPHHEQYF. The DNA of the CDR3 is TGTGCCTGGGAGACACAACCGCACCACGAGCAGTACTTC.

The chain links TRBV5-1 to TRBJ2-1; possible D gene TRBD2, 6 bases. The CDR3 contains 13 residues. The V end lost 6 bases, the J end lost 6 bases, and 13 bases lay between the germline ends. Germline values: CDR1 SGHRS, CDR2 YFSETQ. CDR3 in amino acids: CASTPEGPNEQFF. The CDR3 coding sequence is TGCGCCAGCACCCCGGAGGGGCCCAATGAGCAGTTCTTC.

The chain's CDR3 is CASSLDPASNTGELFF. Written as DNA, the CDR3 is TGTGCCAGCAGCTTAGACCCAGCCTCGAACACCGGGGAGCTGTTTTTT. This sequence joins TRBV7-6 and TRBJ2-2; no firm D call. V was cut by 1 base and J by 0 bases, with 9 bases left in between. This CDR3 contains 16 residues. From germline, CDR1 is SGHVS and CDR2 FNYEAQ.

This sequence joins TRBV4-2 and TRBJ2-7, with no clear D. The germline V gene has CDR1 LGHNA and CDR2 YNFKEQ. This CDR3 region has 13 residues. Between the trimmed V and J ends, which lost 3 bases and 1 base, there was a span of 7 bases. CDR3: CASSQVTSYEQYF. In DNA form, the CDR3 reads TGTGCCAGCAGCCAGGTAACATCCTACGAGCAGTACTTC.

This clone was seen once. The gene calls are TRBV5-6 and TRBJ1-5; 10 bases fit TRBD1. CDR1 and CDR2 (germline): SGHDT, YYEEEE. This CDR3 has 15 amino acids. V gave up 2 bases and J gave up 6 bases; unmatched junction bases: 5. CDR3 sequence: CASSFGTGVSQPQHF. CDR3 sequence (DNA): TGTGCCAGCAGCTTCGGGACAGGGGTTAGTCAGCCCCAGCATTTT. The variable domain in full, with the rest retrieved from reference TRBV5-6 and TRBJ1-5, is DAGVTQSPTHLIKTRGQQVTLRCSPKSGHDTVSWYQQALGQGPQFIFQYYEEEERQRGNFPDRFSGHQFPNYSSELNVNALLLGDSALYLCASSFGTGVSQPQHFGDGTRLSIL.